The T cell receptor beta chain under discussion was sequenced for a study of cytomegalovirus exposure and HLA in healthy donors. Germline CDR1 is SGHNT and CDR2 is YYREEE (reference sequence). The CDR3 consists of 15 residues. V was trimmed by 1 base and J by 0 bases, leaving 9 bases between them. Primers: 60 Vbeta forward and 13 Jbeta reverse. The method was immunoSEQ multiplex PCR; TCRdb's version includes in-frame clones alone and lacks a portion of them. In total, the table holds approximately 130,000 clones. The source of this sequence is a woman aged 55-75 years in good health and CMV-seronegative. The J gene is TRBJ2-3, the V gene TRBV5-4; D remains ambiguous. The sample was PBMCs. Here the CDR3 reads CASSLPGASTDTQYF. The CDR3 DNA follows: TGTGCCAGCAGCTTGCCTGGAGCTAGCACAGATACGCAGTATTTT.